The rows below give T cell receptor beta chains drawn from one sample of a study of radiation and T cells in renal cell carcinoma. Using immunoSEQ multiplex PCR, the repertoire was profiled, and TCRdb retains in-frame clones only, with some absent. The table lists around 100,000 clones, around 84% of them singletons. This specimen was blood, taken from a patient whose treatment included radiotherapy and nephrectomy. These receptors all stem from a man aged 60 to 75 with renal cell carcinoma. CDR3s leave out the opening cysteine and the closing phenylalanine or tryptophan. The order of the fields is V gene, CDR3 length, J gene, CDR3 protein.

TRBV19	10	TRBJ1-2	ASSIAARGYT
TRBV29-1	15	TRBJ2-3	SVEGGPAGEGTDTQY
TRBV6-5	13	TRBJ1-6	ASSLGGTPGSPLH
TRBV2	13	TRBJ2-7	ASSARAGSSYEQY
TRBV5-1	12	TRBJ2-7	ASSPKDVAYEQY
TRBV10-2	11	TRBJ2-7	ASSESERVGQY
TRBV19	12	TRBJ1-3	ASSSQGYGNTIY
TRBV4-1	15	TRBJ2-5	ASSQPFPTSGRETQY
TRBV4-1	11	TRBJ2-3	ASSQISGNTQY
TRBV6-4	15	TRBJ2-1	ASSDSPLTSGSYEQF
TRBV7-9	13	TRBJ2-3	ASSFLAEHTDTQY
TRBV5-1	13	TRBJ2-7	ASSLLSSGSYEQY
TRBV28	13	TRBJ2-2	ASRWGQVNTGELF
TRBV29-1	12	TRBJ2-7	SVERGDRAYEQY
TRBV6-1	13	TRBJ2-5	ASSDPGPAGETQY
TRBV7-6	13	TRBJ2-7	ASSQTYRGQSEQY
TRBV27	12	TRBJ2-1	ASRYGGVFDEQF
TRBV6-5	13	TRBJ2-7	ASSYSGQGSYEQY
TRBV5-1	13	TRBJ2-5	ASSLVAAGGETQY
TRBV10-2	15	TRBJ2-1	ASSALTLAGVGGEQF
TRBV5-6	16	TRBJ1-3	ASSLIGGQARSGNTIY
TRBV11-3	15	TRBJ1-3	ASSPDVGVSAGNTIY
TRBV28	11	TRBJ2-7	ASSSPGIGEQY
TRBV9	18	TRBJ2-7	ASSVEPRGASSGSGYEQY
TRBV7-2	12	TRBJ1-2	ASSLEGRSGGYT
TRBV28	13	TRBJ2-7	ASSSWTGGLYEQY
TRBV28	12	TRBJ1-3	ASSLPASGNTIY
TRBV2	13	TRBJ2-3	ASSETRTGTDTQY
TRBV4-1	14	TRBJ2-3	ASSQGNGPRTDTQY
TRBV6-6	12	TRBJ2-1	ASSMPDAYNEQF
TRBV7-8	13	TRBJ1-2	ASSLVPESRYGYT
TRBV27	10	TRBJ2-2	ASSFGTGELF
TRBV2	13	TRBJ2-3	ASSATGLSPDTQY
TRBV27	10	TRBJ1-5	ASSRINQPQH
TRBV6-1	11	TRBJ1-1	ATTQGLNTEAF
TRBV4-3	11	TRBJ2-3	ASSHPGSDTQY
TRBV11-1	10	TRBJ2-7	ASSPYSYEQY
TRBV7-9	13	TRBJ2-6	ASSSLFSGANVLT
TRBV6-1	12	TRBJ2-7	ASSRDRSSYEQY
TRBV30	12	TRBJ2-7	AWSVGVGSYEQY
TRBV7-8	12	TRBJ2-3	ASSFSDSTDTQY
TRBV7-3	12	TRBJ2-5	ASSLQSGEETQY
TRBV5-1	14	TRBJ2-3	ASSLALAESTDTQY
TRBV10-1	16	TRBJ2-3	ASSVDRQFPTRTDTQY
TRBV6-1	12	TRBJ2-7	ASRTSGSLHEQY
TRBV9	12	TRBJ1-2	ASSVAGTGSSST
TRBV6-6	13	TRBJ2-7	ASSLTGGISYEQY
TRBV7-3	12	TRBJ2-1	ASSRQGSYNEQF
TRBV7-8	13	TRBJ2-2	ASSRTEMNTGELF
TRBV29-1	12	TRBJ2-1	SVTQAGAGNEQF
TRBV7-9	15	TRBJ2-5	ASSLGRLAGVQETQY
TRBV19	12	TRBJ2-7	ASSIASESYEQY
TRBV5-1	13	TRBJ2-5	ASSLTGRHQETQY
TRBV15	13	TRBJ2-7	ATSRDPGTAYEQY
TRBV7-2	13	TRBJ1-5	ASSLWGIGNQPQH